This record looks at one TCR beta chain sequence and its context. Its antigen is undetermined. Profiled with immunoSEQ multiplex PCR; TCRdb holds only in-frame clones, not every one. Of about 94,000 clones in the sample, around 91% were seen once. At baseline, cycle 4 day 1, and cycle 7 day 1, blood was sampled. This CDR3 spans 14 amino acids. Germline V gives CDR1 MDHEN, CDR2 SYDVKM. V was cut by 3 bases and J by 3 bases, with 11 bases left in between. This sample is part of a study of OX40 agonist ivuxolimab in advanced cancers. Study background: At doses from 0.01 to 10 mg/kg, patients were given intravenous ivuxolimab every 2 weeks. Antecedent anti-PD-1, anti-PD-L1 or anti-CTLA-4 therapy was permissible, with roughly 36% having received some.

Study-wide results and limits: Which antigen the expanded peripheral T cells recognized is unknown.

The clonotype was recovered from an adult with an advanced solid tumor such as melanoma, head and neck, liver or kidney cancer. The V call is TRBV28, the J call TRBJ2-5; D might be TRBD2 (5 bases). The starting material was CD4+ or CD8+ T cells sorted from blood, obtained in a trial of the OX40 agonist ivuxolimab. CDR3 sequence (DNA): TGTGCCAGCAGTTTGCGAGAGGGCAAAGAGACCCAGTACTTC. Protein: CASSLREGKETQYF.